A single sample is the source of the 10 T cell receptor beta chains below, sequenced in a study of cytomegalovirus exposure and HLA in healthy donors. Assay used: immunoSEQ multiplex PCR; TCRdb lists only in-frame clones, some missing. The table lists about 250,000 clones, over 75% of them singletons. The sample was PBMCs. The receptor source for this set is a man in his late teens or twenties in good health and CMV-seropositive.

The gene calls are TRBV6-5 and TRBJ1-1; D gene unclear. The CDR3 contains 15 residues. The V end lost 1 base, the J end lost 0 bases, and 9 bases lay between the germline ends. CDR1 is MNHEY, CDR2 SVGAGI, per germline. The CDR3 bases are TGTGCCAGCAGTTACTTGCCGCCCATGAACACTGAAGCTTTCTTT. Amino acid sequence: CASSYLPPMNTEAFF.

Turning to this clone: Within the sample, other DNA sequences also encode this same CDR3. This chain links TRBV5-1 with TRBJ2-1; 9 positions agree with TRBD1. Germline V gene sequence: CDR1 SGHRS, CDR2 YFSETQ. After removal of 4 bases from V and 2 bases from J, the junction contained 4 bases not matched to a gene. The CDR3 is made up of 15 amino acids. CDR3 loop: CASSLGQGAYNEQFF. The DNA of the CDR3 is TGCGCCAGCAGCCTGGGACAGGGAGCCTACAATGAGCAGTTCTTC.

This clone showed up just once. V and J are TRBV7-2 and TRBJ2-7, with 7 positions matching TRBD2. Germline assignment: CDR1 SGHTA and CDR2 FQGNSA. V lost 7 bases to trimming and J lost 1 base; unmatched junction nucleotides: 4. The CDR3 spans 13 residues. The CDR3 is CASTLGGSYEQYF. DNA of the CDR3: TGTGCCAGCACCCTGGGGGGGTCCTACGAGCAGTACTTC. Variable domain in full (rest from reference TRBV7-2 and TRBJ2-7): GAGVSQSPSNKVTEKGKDVELRCDPISGHTALYWYRQSLGQGLEFLIYFQGNSAPDKSGLPSDRFSAERTGGSVSTLTIQRTQQEDSAVYLCASTLGGSYEQYFGPGTRLTVT.

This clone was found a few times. CDR3 loop: CASSLSLGEYYNEQFF. The DNA of the CDR3 is TGCGCCAGCAGCCTTTCCTTGGGAGAATACTACAATGAGCAGTTCTTC. The V and J genes are TRBV4-1 and TRBJ2-1, with a tentative D call TRBD2 (5 bases). The V gene lost 4 bases and the J gene lost 3 bases, with 16 bases spanning the gap. Germline values: CDR1 MGHRA, CDR2 YSYEKL. This CDR3 contains 16 residues.

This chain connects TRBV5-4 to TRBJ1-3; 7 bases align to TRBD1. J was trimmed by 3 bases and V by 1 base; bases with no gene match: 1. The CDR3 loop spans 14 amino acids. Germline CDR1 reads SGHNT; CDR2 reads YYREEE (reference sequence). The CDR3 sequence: CASSLPGGGNTIYF. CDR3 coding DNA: TGTGCCAGCAGCTTGCCAGGGGGTGGAAACACCATATATTTT.

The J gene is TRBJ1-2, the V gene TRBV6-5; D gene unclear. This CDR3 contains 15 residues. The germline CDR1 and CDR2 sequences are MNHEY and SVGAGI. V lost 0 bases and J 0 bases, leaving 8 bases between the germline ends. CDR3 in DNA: TGTGCCAGCAGTTACTCGGGAGAGGCTAACTATGGCTACACCTTC. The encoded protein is CASSYSGEANYGYTF.

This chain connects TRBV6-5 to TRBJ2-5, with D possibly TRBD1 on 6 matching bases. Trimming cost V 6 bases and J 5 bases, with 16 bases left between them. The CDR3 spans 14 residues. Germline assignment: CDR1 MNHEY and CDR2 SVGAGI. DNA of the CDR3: TGTGCCAGCAGCCCCCACAGGGTTCGCGAGACCCAGTACTTC. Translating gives CASSPHRVRETQYF.

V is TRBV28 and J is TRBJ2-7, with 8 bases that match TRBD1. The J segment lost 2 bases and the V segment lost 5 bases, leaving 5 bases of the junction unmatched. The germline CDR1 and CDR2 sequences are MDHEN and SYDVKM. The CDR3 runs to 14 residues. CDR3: CASSLRGLTYEQYF. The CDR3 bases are TGTGCCAGCAGTCTCAGGGGGCTTACCTACGAGCAGTACTTC.

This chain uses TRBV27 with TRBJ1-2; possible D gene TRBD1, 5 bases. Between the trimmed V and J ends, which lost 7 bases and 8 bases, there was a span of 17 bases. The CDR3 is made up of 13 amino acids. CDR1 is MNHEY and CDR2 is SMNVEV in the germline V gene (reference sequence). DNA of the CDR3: TGTGCCAGCACCTCCTTGGGGGGTCTGGGCTACACCTTC. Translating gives CASTSLGGLGYTF.

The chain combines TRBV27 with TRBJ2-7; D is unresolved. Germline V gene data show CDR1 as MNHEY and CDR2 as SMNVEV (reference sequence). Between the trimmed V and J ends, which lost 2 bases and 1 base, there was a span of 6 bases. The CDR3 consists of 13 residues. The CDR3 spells CASSLQPSYEQYF. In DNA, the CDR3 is TGTGCCAGCAGTTTACAGCCTTCCTACGAGCAGTACTTC.